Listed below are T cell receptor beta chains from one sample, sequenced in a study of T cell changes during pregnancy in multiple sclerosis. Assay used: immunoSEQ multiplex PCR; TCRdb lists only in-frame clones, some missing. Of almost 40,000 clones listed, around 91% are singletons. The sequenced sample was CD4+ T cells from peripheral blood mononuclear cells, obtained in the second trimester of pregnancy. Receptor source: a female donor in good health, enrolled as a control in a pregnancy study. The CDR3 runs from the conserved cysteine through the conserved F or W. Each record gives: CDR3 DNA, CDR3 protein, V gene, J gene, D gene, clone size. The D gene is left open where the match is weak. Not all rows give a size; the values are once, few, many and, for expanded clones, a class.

cdr3_nt: TGTGCCAGCCACCGGGGCACTGAAGCTTTCTTT
cdr3_aa: CASHRGTEAFF
v_call: TRBV7-2
j_call: TRBJ1-1
d_call: NA
clone_size: NA

cdr3_nt: TGCGCCAGCAGCCAAGGTAGACAGGCATACTATGGCTACACCTTC
cdr3_aa: CASSQGRQAYYGYTF
v_call: TRBV4-3
j_call: TRBJ1-2
d_call: NA
clone_size: NA

cdr3_nt: TGTGCCAGCACCCCCACGGGCACCGGGGAGCTGTTTTTT
cdr3_aa: CASTPTGTGELFF
v_call: TRBV6-1
j_call: TRBJ2-2
d_call: NA
clone_size: NA

cdr3_nt: TGTGCCAGCAGCTTACTAATGTCGAAAGAGACCCAGTACTTC
cdr3_aa: CASSLLMSKETQYF
v_call: TRBV7-6
j_call: TRBJ2-5
d_call: NA
clone_size: NA

cdr3_nt: TGTGCCAGTCGGCTAGCGGGCACCGGGGAGCTGTTTTTT
cdr3_aa: CASRLAGTGELFF
v_call: TRBV28
j_call: TRBJ2-2
d_call: TRBD2
clone_size: NA

cdr3_nt: TGTGCTAGTGCCAACTCTGGGGCCAACGTCCTGACTTTC
cdr3_aa: CASANSGANVLTF
v_call: TRBV12-5
j_call: TRBJ2-6
d_call: NA
clone_size: NA

cdr3_nt: TGTGCCAGCAGCTTAGGCAGCGGGGAGGGAGATACGCAGTATTTT
cdr3_aa: CASSLGSGEGDTQYF
v_call: TRBV13
j_call: TRBJ2-3
d_call: TRBD2
clone_size: NA

cdr3_nt: TGTGCCAGCGTTATGACGGGGGGCTCCTACAATGAGCAGTTCTTC
cdr3_aa: CASVMTGGSYNEQFF
v_call: TRBV5-6
j_call: TRBJ2-1
d_call: TRBD2
clone_size: NA

cdr3_nt: TGTGCCAGCAGCAGAGAGGGGACAGGAAAAAACATTCAGTACTTC
cdr3_aa: CASSREGTGKNIQYF
v_call: TRBV7-9
j_call: TRBJ2-4
d_call: TRBD1
clone_size: NA

cdr3_nt: TGCGCCAGCAGCCAAGGGGCAGGACTCCTATATGGCTACACCTTC
cdr3_aa: CASSQGAGLLYGYTF
v_call: TRBV4-1
j_call: TRBJ1-2
d_call: NA
clone_size: NA

cdr3_nt: TGTGCCAGCAGGGACAGGGGGGTCTATGGCTACACCTTC
cdr3_aa: CASRDRGVYGYTF
v_call: TRBV28
j_call: TRBJ1-2
d_call: TRBD1
clone_size: NA

cdr3_nt: TGTGCCAGCAGCCGAGGCGGGATGACCGGGGAGCTGTTTTTT
cdr3_aa: CASSRGGMTGELFF
v_call: TRBV7-9
j_call: TRBJ2-2
d_call: NA
clone_size: NA

cdr3_nt: TGTGCTAGCAGCTTAGATAGAGCCAGGTCCCAGACCCAGTACTTC
cdr3_aa: CASSLDRARSQTQYF
v_call: TRBV7-7
j_call: TRBJ2-5
d_call: NA
clone_size: NA

cdr3_nt: TGTGCCAGCAGCTTAGCGGCCAGGGGGTATGGCTACACCTTC
cdr3_aa: CASSLAARGYGYTF
v_call: TRBV7-8
j_call: TRBJ1-2
d_call: TRBD1
clone_size: NA

cdr3_nt: TGTGCCAGCAGTTTAGTGACAGGTTCGAACACCGGGGAGCTGTTTTTT
cdr3_aa: CASSLVTGSNTGELFF
v_call: TRBV27
j_call: TRBJ2-2
d_call: NA
clone_size: NA

cdr3_nt: TGCGCCAGCAGCCCGGGGGACAGAGGTTTAAATGAAAAACTGTTTTTT
cdr3_aa: CASSPGDRGLNEKLFF
v_call: TRBV5-1
j_call: TRBJ1-4
d_call: TRBD1
clone_size: NA

cdr3_nt: TGTGCCAGCAGCCAAGGGGCAATCATGAACACTGAAGCTTTCTTT
cdr3_aa: CASSQGAIMNTEAFF
v_call: TRBV4-2
j_call: TRBJ1-1
d_call: NA
clone_size: NA

cdr3_nt: TGTGCCAGCAGTTACTCGGCAGGGGGAGTCTATGAGCAGTACTTC
cdr3_aa: CASSYSAGGVYEQYF
v_call: TRBV6-6
j_call: TRBJ2-7
d_call: TRBD1
clone_size: once

cdr3_nt: TGTGCCAGTAGCGGTGGGGAGGTCTATGGCTACACCTTC
cdr3_aa: CASSGGEVYGYTF
v_call: TRBV19
j_call: TRBJ1-2
d_call: NA
clone_size: NA

cdr3_nt: TGTGCCAGCAGCGCCCCAGGGGAAGAGACCCAGTACTTC
cdr3_aa: CASSAPGEETQYF
v_call: TRBV7-3
j_call: TRBJ2-5
d_call: NA
clone_size: NA

cdr3_nt: TGCAGCGTTCGCCGGGGAGCGGGGGAAGAGACCCAGTACTTC
cdr3_aa: CSVRRGAGEETQYF
v_call: TRBV29-1
j_call: TRBJ2-5
d_call: TRBD2
clone_size: NA

cdr3_nt: TGCGCCAGCAGCCAAGAAACCGGGGGACGGACAGATACGCAGTATTTT
cdr3_aa: CASSQETGGRTDTQYF
v_call: TRBV4-1
j_call: TRBJ2-3
d_call: NA
clone_size: NA

cdr3_nt: TGTGCCAGCAGCTTGGCCGGTGTTAGCAATCAGCCCCAGCATTTT
cdr3_aa: CASSLAGVSNQPQHF
v_call: TRBV5-5
j_call: TRBJ1-5
d_call: NA
clone_size: NA

cdr3_nt: TGTGCCAGCGCCGAGGACGGACTGGGGTATGGCTACACCTTC
cdr3_aa: CASAEDGLGYGYTF
v_call: TRBV2
j_call: TRBJ1-2
d_call: NA
clone_size: NA

cdr3_nt: TGTGCCATCAGTGAGGGGGACAGGGCTGGGTCACCCCTCCACTTT
cdr3_aa: CAISEGDRAGSPLHF
v_call: TRBV10-3
j_call: TRBJ1-6
d_call: TRBD1
clone_size: NA

cdr3_nt: TGTGCCAGCAGCCTCCAACAGGGGGTGGTTCCCGGGGAGCTGTTTTTT
cdr3_aa: CASSLQQGVVPGELFF
v_call: TRBV4-2
j_call: TRBJ2-2
d_call: TRBD1
clone_size: once

cdr3_nt: TGTGCCAGCAGCCCCGGACAGGGTGCCACCCAGTACTTC
cdr3_aa: CASSPGQGATQYF
v_call: TRBV27
j_call: TRBJ2-7
d_call: TRBD1
clone_size: NA

cdr3_nt: TGTGCCAGCAGCCCGGGGGTGGCAGCTGAAAAACTGTTTTTT
cdr3_aa: CASSPGVAAEKLFF
v_call: TRBV7-8
j_call: TRBJ1-4
d_call: NA
clone_size: NA

cdr3_nt: TGCGCCAGCAGCCCGGACGACAGGGGGCTGGAGACCCAGTACTTC
cdr3_aa: CASSPDDRGLETQYF
v_call: TRBV4-3
j_call: TRBJ2-5
d_call: TRBD1
clone_size: NA

cdr3_nt: TGTGCCACCAGCAGGAAGATCGGGGGACAGAGGCCCTACGAGCAGTACTTC
cdr3_aa: CATSRKIGGQRPYEQYF
v_call: TRBV15
j_call: TRBJ2-7
d_call: NA
clone_size: NA

cdr3_nt: TGTGCCAGCAGCTCCTACTACGAGCAGTACTTC
cdr3_aa: CASSSYYEQYF
v_call: TRBV7-2
j_call: TRBJ2-7
d_call: NA
clone_size: NA

cdr3_nt: TGTGCCAGCAGGCGAAGAAGGAGCGGGGTTAGCACAGATACGCAGTATTTT
cdr3_aa: CASRRRRSGVSTDTQYF
v_call: TRBV27
j_call: TRBJ2-3
d_call: TRBD2
clone_size: NA

cdr3_nt: TGTGCCAGCAGCATTGGTGGGCACTCCTACGAGCAGTACTTC
cdr3_aa: CASSIGGHSYEQYF
v_call: TRBV6-6
j_call: TRBJ2-7
d_call: NA
clone_size: NA

cdr3_nt: TGTGCCTCCTCGCCCGGGACTCGAGAGACCCAGTACTTC
cdr3_aa: CASSPGTRETQYF
v_call: TRBV10-3
j_call: TRBJ2-5
d_call: NA
clone_size: once

cdr3_nt: TGTGCCTGGAGAAAAGCGGGGGGGATCAATGAGCAGTTCTTC
cdr3_aa: CAWRKAGGINEQFF
v_call: TRBV30
j_call: TRBJ2-1
d_call: TRBD2
clone_size: NA

cdr3_nt: TGTGCCAGCAGCTTCCAAAATTCACCCCTCCACTTT
cdr3_aa: CASSFQNSPLHF
v_call: TRBV7-2
j_call: TRBJ1-6
d_call: NA
clone_size: NA

cdr3_nt: TGTGCCAGCAGCCACAGGGAGACCAATTCACCCCTCCACTTT
cdr3_aa: CASSHRETNSPLHF
v_call: TRBV7-2
j_call: TRBJ1-6
d_call: NA
clone_size: NA

cdr3_nt: TGTGCCAGCAGCTTCCGACAGGGGGGGACAGCAGAGACCCAGTACTTC
cdr3_aa: CASSFRQGGTAETQYF
v_call: TRBV9
j_call: TRBJ2-5
d_call: TRBD1
clone_size: NA

cdr3_nt: TGTGCCAGCTCACCTCAGGAAGATACGCAGTATTTT
cdr3_aa: CASSPQEDTQYF
v_call: TRBV18
j_call: TRBJ2-3
d_call: NA
clone_size: NA